This T cell receptor (beta chain) is drawn from a study of Graves' ophthalmopathy and Graves' hyperthyroidism. The overall study: Hyperthyroidism counted as stable given no ophthalmopathy within 18 months of follow-up.

The germline V gene has CDR1 SGHNT and CDR2 YYREEE (reference sequence). The J segment lost 0 bases and the V segment lost 6 bases, leaving 7 bases of the junction unmatched. CDR3 length: 15 residues. This clonotype was counted ten times or more. Uncontrolled infections, pregnancy, lactation or other autoimmune diseases led to patient exclusion. Thyroid ultrasound, orbital computed tomography, TRAb, serum thyroxine and clinical symptoms formed the basis of diagnosis. CDR3 regions of TCR beta were amplified from RNA transcripts. RT-PCR in the first round used HTBI primers; a second-round multiplex PCR followed. Each CDR3 protein gets one entry after TCRdb re-called the multiplex PCR reads with MiXCR. The sample includes about 550,000 distinct CDR3 sequences, under 45% of them seen just once.

The chain joins TRBV5-4 to TRBJ2-5; 8 nucleotides line up with TRBD2. The TCR comes from an adult man with Graves' hyperthyroidism. The sequencing input was peripheral blood or thyroid tissue (not recorded which). The CDR3 loop is CASTSGGPYQETQYF. The CDR3 nucleotides read TGTGCCAGCACCAGCGGGGGCCCGTACCAAGAGACCCAGTACTTC.